The next 3 T cell receptor beta chains were all read from a single sample in a study of beta chain features in type 1 diabetes. Investigators reverse transcribed all isolated RNA, so they sequenced expressed TCRB transcripts. Using immunoSEQ multiplex PCR, the repertoire was profiled, and TCRdb retains in-frame clones only, with some absent. This sample carries over 90,000 clones, under 30% of them seen once, and the ten largest clones take roughly 0.5%. Study conclusions and caveats: Type 1 diabetes patients showed a moderate but significant shortening of TCRB CDR3s in all four CD4+ subsets.

Their antigen targets remain unknown. Specimen: central memory CD4+ T cells from blood. The receptors originated from a woman aged 18-29 years with type 1 diabetes.

The V gene is TRBV2, the J gene TRBJ1-2; possible D gene TRBD1, 6 bases. The V and J ends lost 8 bases and 7 bases respectively, with 11 bases between them. The CDR3 is 11 amino acids. The germline V gene encodes CDR1 SNHLY and CDR2 FYNNEI. The CDR3 reads CASSWTVGYTF. The CDR3 DNA follows: TGTGCCAGCTCGTGGACAGTTGGCTACACCTTC.

This clone was seen repeatedly, ten times or more. The chain uses TRBV4-3 and TRBJ2-1; a weak D match, TRBD1 (6 bases). The CDR3 spans 15 residues. The germline gives CDR1 LGHNA, CDR2 YSLEER. Trimming took 2 bases from V and 6 from J, leaving 14 bases between them. The CDR3 here is CASSQQQGWANEQFF. The CDR3 nucleotides are TGCGCCAGCAGCCAACAACAGGGTTGGGCCAATGAGCAGTTCTTC.

The chain joins TRBV18 to TRBJ2-1; a possible D gene is TRBD2 (6 bases). V lost 6 bases and J 8 bases, leaving 17 bases between the germline ends. The V gene's germline CDR1 is KGHSH and CDR2 LQKENI. The CDR3 extends over 14 amino acids. CDR3 in amino acids: CASSPTYGSDEQFF. As DNA, the CDR3 is TGTGCCAGCTCCCCGACATACGGGAGCGATGAGCAGTTCTTC.